These 21 T cell receptor beta chains were sequenced from one sample in a study of blood T cell repertoires in COVID-19. Data came from immunoSEQ multiplex PCR; TCRdb stores just in-frame clones and leaves some out. The data hold some 70,000 clones, with 65% to 90% observed a single time. The sample consisted of peripheral blood. The source is a woman aged 55-69 years with acute or convalescent COVID-19.

This clone was counted once. The rearrangement links TRBV18 to TRBJ1-2; D not certain. In germline, CDR1 is KGHSH, CDR2 LQKENI. V was trimmed by 6 bases and J by 3 bases, leaving 11 bases between them. The CDR3 runs to 13 residues. In DNA form, the CDR3 reads TGTGCCAGCTCCCCGGGGTCGGACTATGGCTACACCTTC. It encodes CASSPGSDYGYTF.

The V gene is TRBV6-5, the J gene TRBJ2-3; D not resolved. V dropped 4 bases and J dropped 3 bases, with 17 bases sitting between them. This CDR3 is 16 amino acids long. Germline V gene lookup returns CDR1 MNHEY and CDR2 SVGAGI. In DNA form, the CDR3 reads TGTGCCAGCAGTTCGGCCTCTCGCTGGGCGACAGATACGCAGTATTTT. Its translation: CASSSASRWATDTQYF.

This clone was found a few times. This chain uses TRBV10-1 with TRBJ2-2, with a tentative D call TRBD1 (6 bases). Trimming shortened V by 8 bases and J by 1 base, and 8 bases separated the two germline ends. This CDR3 region has 13 residues. Germline assignment: CDR1 WNHNN and CDR2 SYGVQD (reference sequence). The CDR3 loop is CASQGQNTGELFF. CDR3 bases: TGCGCCAGCCAGGGACAGAACACCGGGGAGCTGTTTTTT.

This chain uses TRBV9 with TRBJ1-4, with 8 nucleotides matching TRBD1. The CDR3 is 14 residues long. Trimming cost V 3 bases and J 8 bases; bases outside gene matches: 6. Germline V CDR1 and CDR2: SGDLS, YYNGEE. The CDR3 region has the DNA TGTGCCAGCAGCGCCACCGGGACAGGCGAAAAACTGTTTTTT. It codes for CASSATGTGEKLFF.

The chain carries TRBV24-1 and TRBJ2-1; 8 bases map to TRBD2. J gave up 8 bases and V 6 bases, and 8 bases lay outside the gene matches. Germline lookup yields CDR1 KGHDR and CDR2 SFDVKD. The CDR3 is 14 amino acids. The CDR3 DNA follows: TGTGCCACCAGTATAGCGGGACGTCGAGATGAGCAGTTCTTC. Translating it yields CATSIAGRRDEQFF.

The J gene is TRBJ2-5, the V gene TRBV10-3, with D tentatively TRBD1 (6 bases). The germline V gene has CDR1 ENHRY and CDR2 SYGVKD. The CDR3 is 14 residues long. V was pared by 3 bases and J by 1 base, with 9 bases between. CDR3 in amino acids: CAISDGQSQETQYF. Here the CDR3 DNA reads TGTGCCATCAGTGACGGACAGAGCCAAGAGACCCAGTACTTC.

The chain uses TRBV4-1 and TRBJ2-1; 8 positions match TRBD2. Germline-derived CDR1 and CDR2 are MGHRA and YSYEKL. Unmatched junction bases numbered 9, after V lost 1 base and J lost 7 bases. This CDR3 has 16 residues. DNA for the CDR3: TGCGCCAGCAGCCAAGCCCAGCGGGAGTGGGGAAATGAGCAGTTCTTC. Its translation: CASSQAQREWGNEQFF.

This clone was observed a single time. The rearrangement joins TRBV24-1 to TRBJ2-1; the match to TRBD2 covers 7 bases. Germline V lookup: CDR1 KGHDR, CDR2 SFDVKD. V lost 3 bases, J lost 7 bases, and 5 bases stayed unmatched. This CDR3 is 14 amino acids long. The CDR3 region has the DNA TGTGCCACCAGTGATCTTATGCGGGGGAATGAGCAGTTCTTC. Translation: CATSDLMRGNEQFF.

V and J are TRBV6-5 and TRBJ2-1; the match to TRBD2 covers 8 bases. V shed 3 bases, J shed 8 bases, and the junction held 12 bases outside the gene matches. Looked up from germline, CDR1 is MNHEY and CDR2 is SVGAGI. CDR3 length: 16 residues. The CDR3 coding sequence is TGTGCCAGCAGTTATTTCAGCGGGAGCGGTTTCTATGAGCAGTTCTTC. As protein: CASSYFSGSGFYEQFF.

This chain uses TRBV6-6 with TRBJ1-2; 7 positions agree with TRBD1. CDR1 and CDR2 (germline): MNHNY, SVGAGI (reference sequence). This CDR3 contains 13 residues. Trimming took 6 bases from V and 2 from J; bases not matched to a gene: 3. The CDR3 DNA reads as TGTGCCAGCAGCCCGACAGGGAACTATGGCTACACCTTC. Translating gives CASSPTGNYGYTF.

This sequence joins TRBV4-1 and TRBJ1-2, with D possibly matching TRBD1 (6 bases). V was clipped by 6 bases and J by 4 bases, with 24 bases between them. Looked up from germline, CDR1 is MGHRA and CDR2 is YSYEKL. The CDR3 has 17 residues. CDR3 region: CASRGAREGSRGYGYTF. The CDR3 nucleotides are TGCGCCAGCAGGGGGGCCCGTGAGGGCAGCCGGGGCTATGGCTACACCTTC.

The gene calls are TRBV6-1 and TRBJ1-2, with TRBD1 matching 8 bases. V was pared by 3 bases and J by 4 bases, with 7 bases of the junction left unmatched. CDR1 and CDR2 from the germline V gene are MNHNS and SASEGT. The CDR3 length is 15 residues. The CDR3 protein is CASSDLQGAVYGYTF. DNA of the CDR3: TGTGCCAGCAGTGATCTCCAGGGGGCTGTCTATGGCTACACCTTC.

The chain combines TRBV11-2 with TRBJ2-5, with D possibly being TRBD2 (6 bases). This CDR3 is 13 amino acids long. Looked up from germline, CDR1 is SGHAT and CDR2 is FQNNGV. Trimming removed 0 bases from V and 13 bases from J, with 15 bases in between. The CDR3 spells CASSLDPSADLYF. The DNA for the CDR3 is TGTGCCAGCAGCTTAGATCCTAGCGCGGATCTGTACTTC.

This chain uses TRBV7-3 with TRBJ2-3; D is unresolved. Germline values: CDR1 SGHTA, CDR2 FQGTGA. The germline V and J ends were trimmed by 2 bases and 2 bases, with 8 bases remaining between them. The CDR3 extends over 14 amino acids. CDR3 protein: CASSLLGDTDTQYF. The DNA for the CDR3 is TGTGCCAGCAGCTTACTAGGTGACACAGATACGCAGTATTTT.

The V call is TRBV7-6, the J call TRBJ1-1; 7 positions agree with TRBD1. This CDR3 is 14 amino acids long. The germline V gene encodes CDR1 SGHVS and CDR2 FNYEAQ. J gave up 6 bases and V 4 bases, and 8 bases lay outside the gene matches. The CDR3 is CASSSRQGRSEAFF. CDR3 DNA sequence: TGTGCCAGCAGCTCTAGACAGGGTCGCTCTGAAGCTTTCTTT.

V usage is TRBV5-1 and J usage is TRBJ2-5; 8 bases match TRBD2. V lost 7 bases and J lost 3; bases outside the gene matches: 11. Germline loops: CDR1 SGHRS, CDR2 YFSETQ. CDR3 length: 15 amino acids. The DNA for the CDR3 is TGCGCCAGCCCCGGGACTAGTCCCTACAAAGAGACCCAGTACTTC. Its protein is CASPGTSPYKETQYF.

This clone was counted between two and nine times. The V and J genes are TRBV9 and TRBJ2-5; TRBD1 matches 9 bases. The V and J ends lost 4 bases and 4 bases, in that order; junction bases with no gene match: 5. The germline gives CDR1 SGDLS, CDR2 YYNGEE. The CDR3 totals 14 residues. The CDR3 sequence is CASSLDRGGETQYF. DNA of the CDR3: TGTGCCAGCAGCCTTGACAGGGGGGGAGAGACCCAGTACTTC. The full variable domain, its missing parts supplied by reference TRBV9 and TRBJ2-5, is DSGVTQTPKHLITATGQRVTLRCSPRSGDLSVYWYQQSLDQGLQFLIQYYNGEERAKGNILERFSAQQFPDLHSELNLSSLELGDSALYFCASSLDRGGETQYFGPGTRLLVL.

There are a few counts of this clone. The genes are TRBV5-5 and TRBJ1-5; the D is unclear. CDR3 length: 15 amino acids. V dropped 0 bases and J dropped 4 bases, with 11 bases sitting between them. In germline, CDR1 is SGHKS, CDR2 YYEKEE (reference sequence). For the CDR3, the DNA is TGTGCCAGCAGCTTGGCCGCGGCACTAAATCAGCCCCAGCATTTT. Residues: CASSLAAALNQPQHF.

The rearrangement joins TRBV2 to TRBJ1-5, with TRBD1 matching 7 bases. The CDR3 totals 15 residues. V gave up 2 bases and J gave up 3 bases; unmatched junction bases: 4. Germline V gene data show CDR1 as SNHLY and CDR2 as FYNNEI. The CDR3 loop is CASSEQGVNNQPQHF. Written as DNA, the CDR3 is TGTGCCAGCAGTGAACAGGGGGTGAACAATCAGCCCCAGCATTTT.

This clone was seen only once. The chain recombines TRBV5-6 with TRBJ2-7, with TRBD1 matching over 10 bases. Losses at the gene ends were 3 bases for V and 5 bases for J; bases not matched to a gene: 8. This CDR3 has 15 amino acids. The V gene's germline CDR1 is SGHDT and CDR2 YYEEEE. CDR3 amino acids: CASSSRDRGFHEQYF. CDR3 sequence (DNA): TGTGCCAGCAGCTCACGGGACAGGGGCTTTCACGAGCAGTACTTC. The complete variable domain, with remaining parts taken from reference TRBV5-6 and TRBJ2-7, reads DAGVTQSPTHLIKTRGQQVTLRCSPKSGHDTVSWYQQALGQGPQFIFQYYEEEERQRGNFPDRFSGHQFPNYSSELNVNALLLGDSALYLCASSSRDRGFHEQYFGPGTRLTVT.

This clone is categorized as medium-sized. The chain recombines TRBV28 with TRBJ2-7; no clear D. The germline gives CDR1 MDHEN, CDR2 SYDVKM. This CDR3 has 12 amino acids. Trimming pared 5 bases from V and 6 bases from J, leaving 11 bases between. CDR3 sequence (DNA): TGTGCCAGCAGTCGCCTAAAAAGCGAGCAGTACTTC. This codes for CASSRLKSEQYF.